These T cell receptor beta chains were read from a single sample in a study of post-analysis software for immune sequencing data. TCRdb recomputed calls from the PCR reads with MiXCR, one row per CDR3 protein. The top ten hold over 4% of the sample, which has 800,000 to 950,000 distinct CDR3 sequences, roughly 50% seen once. Material for sequencing was blood. All receptors derive from a girl under 18 with multiple sclerosis. The CDR3 runs from the conserved cysteine through the conserved F or W. The D gene is left open where the match is weak. Size tells how often a clone was seen (once, few, many) or the class of an expanded clone, and some rows leave it out.

length,D,J,V,size,CDR3,DNA
14,TRBD1,TRBJ1-6,TRBV9,.,CASSSGTVDSPLHF,TGTGCCAGCAGCTCAGGGACAGTCGATTCACCCCTCCACTTT
14,TRBD1,TRBJ1-1,TRBV5-1,once,CASSFRGAGTEAFF,TGCGCCAGCAGCTTCAGGGGGGCGGGTACTGAAGCTTTCTTT
13,.,TRBJ1-2,TRBV12-3/TRBV12-4,.,CASEAGDSYGYTF,TGTGCCAGCGAGGCGGGGGATAGCTATGGCTACACCTTC
15,TRBD1,TRBJ2-3,TRBV5-1,.,CASSLETGGDDTQYF,TGCGCCAGCAGCTTGGAGACAGGGGGCGACGATACGCAGTATTTT
14,.,TRBJ2-6,TRBV10-3,.,CAIAGDAGANVLTF,TGTGCCATCGCCGGGGACGCTGGGGCCAACGTCCTGACTTTC
14,TRBD2,TRBJ2-5,TRBV10-3,.,CAISRLAGQETQYF,TGTGCCATCAGTCGGCTAGCGGGACAAGAGACCCAGTACTTC
18,.,TRBJ2-7,TRBV5-1,.,CASSFGPDRQMSSYEQYF,TGCGCCAGCAGCTTCGGACCGGATCGACAGATGAGCTCCTACGAGCAGTACTTC
21,TRBD2,TRBJ2-1,TRBV7-6,few,CASSLSPYGSGRAIKKDEQFF,TGTGCCAGCAGCTTATCCCCTTATGGTAGCGGGAGGGCCATAAAAAAGGATGAGCAGTTCTTC
17,TRBD2,TRBJ2-3,TRBV4-2,.,CASSQNGVAGGTDTQYF,TGTGCCAGCAGCCAAAATGGGGTAGCGGGGGGCACAGATACGCAGTATTTT
14,.,TRBJ1-4,TRBV5-1,.,CASSFGRAGSELFF,TGCGCCAGCAGCTTCGGCAGGGCGGGGTCGGAACTGTTTTTT
13,.,TRBJ2-3,TRBV12-3/TRBV12-4,.,CASSIHLLDTQYF,TGTGCCAGCAGCATACACTTACTAGATACGCAGTATTTT
13,.,TRBJ2-3,TRBV20-1,few,CSAAQRSTDTQYF,TGCAGTGCCGCCCAGCGGAGCACAGATACGCAGTATTTT
15,TRBD2,TRBJ2-1,TRBV4-1,.,CASSQGAGGENEQFF,TGCGCCAGCAGCCAAGGAGCGGGGGGGGAAAATGAGCAGTTCTTC
12,.,TRBJ1-1,TRBV12-3/TRBV12-4,.,CASSQRSGEAFF,TGTGCCAGCAGTCAACGTTCAGGTGAAGCTTTCTTT
12,.,TRBJ1-2,TRBV7-9,.,CASSYLSYGYTF,TGTGCCAGCAGTTACCTATCCTATGGCTACACCTTC
14,.,TRBJ2-7,TRBV5-5,.,CASSFDFYSYEQYF,TGTGCCAGCAGCTTCGACTTCTACAGCTACGAGCAGTACTTC
13,.,TRBJ2-6,TRBV30,.,CAWSRDGANVLTF,TGTGCCTGGAGCCGGGATGGGGCCAACGTCCTGACTTTC
17,.,TRBJ2-1,TRBV12-3/TRBV12-4,.,CASSFSLGGSSYNEQFF,TGTGCCAGCAGTTTCAGTCTCGGCGGAAGCTCCTACAATGAGCAGTTCTTC
13,.,TRBJ2-7,TRBV12-3/TRBV12-4,.,CASSFWTVYEQYF,TGTGCCAGCAGTTTTTGGACAGTCTACGAGCAGTACTTC
17,TRBD1,TRBJ2-7,TRBV5-5,.,CASSSPTGTGISYEQYF,TGTGCCAGCAGCTCTCCTACCGGGACAGGGATTTCCTACGAGCAGTACTTC
15,TRBD1,TRBJ2-5,TRBV29-1,.,CSVRLWTGGQETQYF,TGCAGCGTTCGACTATGGACAGGGGGCCAAGAGACCCAGTACTTC
14,.,TRBJ2-3,TRBV6-5,.,CASSHLKSMDTQYF,TGTGCCAGCAGCCATTTGAAGAGCATGGATACGCAGTATTTT
14,TRBD1,TRBJ2-3,TRBV29-1,many,CSVVDRGRTDTQYF,TGCAGCGTGGTGGACAGGGGTCGCACAGATACGCAGTATTTT
12,.,TRBJ2-1,TRBV7-9,.,CASSSTLVEQFF,TGTGCCAGCAGCTCGACTCTTGTTGAGCAGTTCTTC
15,.,TRBJ1-2,TRBV7-2,.,CASSLVGASNYGYTF,TGTGCCAGCAGCTTAGTAGGGGCGTCTAACTATGGCTACACCTTC
13,.,TRBJ2-7,TRBV5-1,.,CASSLAKSSSWYF,TGCGCCAGCAGCTTGGCCAAGAGTTCTAGTTGGTACTTC
14,.,TRBJ2-1,TRBV27,.,CASSLYGRYNEQFF,TGTGCCAGCAGCTTATACGGACGATACAATGAGCAGTTCTTC
13,.,TRBJ2-7,TRBV7-9,.,CASAMPELREQYF,TGTGCCAGCGCCATGCCGGAACTTCGAGAGCAGTACTTC
15,TRBD1,TRBJ2-7,TRBV7-3,few,CASSSSPGQTYEQYF,TGTGCCAGCAGCTCAAGTCCGGGACAGACCTACGAGCAGTACTTC
11,.,TRBJ1-1,TRBV29-1,few,CSVEESTEAFF,TGCAGCGTTGAGGAGAGCACTGAAGCTTTCTTT
16,TRBD2,TRBJ2-5,TRBV4-2,.,CASSRAGLADYNEQYF,TGTGCCAGCAGCCGGGCCGGACTAGCGGACTACAATGAGCAGTACTTC
16,.,TRBJ2-6,TRBV14,few,CASSKAWSSGANVLTF,TGTGCCAGCAGCAAAGCATGGAGCTCTGGGGCCAACGTCCTGACTTTC
18,.,TRBJ2-7,TRBV3-1,.,CASSQDFPLGSHPYEQYF,TGTGCCAGCAGCCAAGATTTCCCATTGGGCAGTCATCCCTACGAGCAGTACTTC
14,.,TRBJ2-1,TRBV29-1,.,CSVEKYTSTNEQFF,TGCAGCGTTGAAAAGTACACCTCTACGAATGAGCAGTTCTTC
15,.,TRBJ2-7,TRBV5-1,few,CASSFAGGIAYEQYF,TGCGCCAGCAGCTTTGCGGGCGGGATCGCCTACGAGCAGTACTTC
13,TRBD1,TRBJ2-3,TRBV29-1,.,CSVGTGERNTQYF,TGCAGCGTTGGGACAGGGGAGAGAAATACGCAGTATTTT
19,TRBD2,TRBJ2-3,TRBV6-1,.,CASSKTPGLAGASTDTQYF,TGTGCCAGCAGTAAAACACCGGGACTAGCGGGAGCTAGCACAGATACGCAGTATTTT
18,TRBD2,TRBJ2-1,TRBV20-1,.,CSARATSGRAVAYNEQFF,TGCAGTGCTAGAGCGACTAGCGGGAGGGCCGTGGCCTACAATGAGCAGTTCTTC
13,.,TRBJ2-3,TRBV29-1,few,CSVGVLDTDTQYF,TGCAGCGTTGGGGTACTAGATACAGATACGCAGTATTTT
13,.,TRBJ1-1,TRBV20-1,.,CSASPLGGTEAFF,TGCAGTGCTAGTCCATTGGGGGGCACTGAAGCTTTCTTT
13,TRBD2,TRBJ2-3,TRBV20-1,.,CSALAGGTNTQYF,TGCAGTGCTCTAGCGGGAGGTACAAATACGCAGTATTTT
14,.,TRBJ2-7,TRBV29-1,.,CSTRTGAGGNEQYF,TGCAGCACTCGGACGGGGGCAGGAGGGAACGAGCAGTACTTC
13,.,TRBJ2-7,TRBV29-1,.,CSVEQGGGYEQYF,TGCAGCGTTGAACAGGGGGGAGGCTACGAGCAGTACTTC
15,.,TRBJ2-7,TRBV7-3,.,CASSLTAGPSYEQYF,TGTGCCAGCAGCTTAACGGCGGGGCCGTCCTACGAGCAGTACTTC
16,TRBD1,TRBJ1-6,TRBV27,few,CASSLGSTGGNSPLHF,TGTGCCAGCAGCTTAGGGTCCACAGGGGGTAATTCACCCCTCCACTTT
13,.,TRBJ1-2,TRBV6-1,.,CASRVPPEDGYTF,TGTGCCAGCAGGGTCCCACCGGAAGATGGCTACACCTTC
14,.,TRBJ2-3,TRBV20-1,.,CSARVIISTDTQYF,TGCAGTGCTAGAGTGATCATCTCCACAGATACGCAGTATTTT
14,TRBD1,TRBJ1-2,TRBV27,.,CASSTGQGAKGYTF,TGTGCCAGCAGTACGGGACAGGGGGCGAAAGGCTACACCTTC
17,.,TRBJ2-5,TRBV5-1,once,CASSLGAGQHIQETQYF,TGCGCCAGCAGCTTGGGGGCAGGGCAGCATATCCAGGAGACCCAGTACTTC
16,TRBD2,TRBJ2-1,TRBV5-1,few,CASSLASGSIGNEQFF,TGCGCCAGCAGCTTGGCTAGCGGGAGTATAGGCAATGAGCAGTTCTTC
17,TRBD1,TRBJ1-2,TRBV20-1,.,CSARVHGTGGRDYGYTF,TGCAGTGCTAGAGTTCATGGGACAGGGGGCCGGGACTATGGCTACACCTTC